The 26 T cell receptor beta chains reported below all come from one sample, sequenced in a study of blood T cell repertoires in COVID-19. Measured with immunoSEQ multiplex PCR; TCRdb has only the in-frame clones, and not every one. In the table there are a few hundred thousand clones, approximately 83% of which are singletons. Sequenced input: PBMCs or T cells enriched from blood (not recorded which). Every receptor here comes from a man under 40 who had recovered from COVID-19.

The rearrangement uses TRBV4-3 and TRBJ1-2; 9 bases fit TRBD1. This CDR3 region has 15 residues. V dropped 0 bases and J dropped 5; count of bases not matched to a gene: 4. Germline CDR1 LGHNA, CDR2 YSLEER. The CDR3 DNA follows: TGCGCCAGCAGCCAAGAACGGGACAGGGCTTATGGCTACACCTTC. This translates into CASSQERDRAYGYTF.

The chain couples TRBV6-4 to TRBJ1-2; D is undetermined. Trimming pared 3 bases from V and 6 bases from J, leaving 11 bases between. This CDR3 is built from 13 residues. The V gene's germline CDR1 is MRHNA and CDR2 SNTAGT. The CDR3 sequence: CASSETPRDGYTF. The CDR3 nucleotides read TGTGCCAGCAGTGAAACCCCTCGGGATGGCTACACCTTC.

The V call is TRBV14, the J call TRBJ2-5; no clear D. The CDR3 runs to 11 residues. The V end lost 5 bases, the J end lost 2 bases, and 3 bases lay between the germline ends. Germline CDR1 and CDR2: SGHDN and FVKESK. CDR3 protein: CASSSQETQYF. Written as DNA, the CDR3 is TGTGCCAGCAGCTCACAAGAGACCCAGTACTTC.

The CDR3 nucleotides are TGCGCCAGCAGTGAGTCGAGGCAGGGGGGGACCCAGTACTTC. The encoded protein is CASSESRQGGTQYF. The V gene is TRBV10-1, the J gene TRBJ2-5, with D possibly being TRBD1 (7 bases). Germline-derived CDR1 and CDR2 are WNHNN and SYGVQD (reference sequence). V was clipped by 0 bases and J by 7 bases, with 12 bases between them. This CDR3 region has 14 residues.

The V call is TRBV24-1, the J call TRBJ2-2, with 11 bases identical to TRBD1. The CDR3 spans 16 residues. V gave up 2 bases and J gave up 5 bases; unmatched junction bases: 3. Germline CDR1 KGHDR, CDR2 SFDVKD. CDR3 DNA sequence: TGTGCCACCAGTGATTGGGGGACAGGGGGAACCGGGGAGCTGTTTTTT. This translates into CATSDWGTGGTGELFF.

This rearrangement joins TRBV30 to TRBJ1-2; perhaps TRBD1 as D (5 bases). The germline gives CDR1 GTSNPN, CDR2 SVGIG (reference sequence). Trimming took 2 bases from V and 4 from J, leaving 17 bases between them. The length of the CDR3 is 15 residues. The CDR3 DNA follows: TGTGCCTGGAGTAGATCAGGGTTCTCTAGCTATGGCTACACCTTC. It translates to CAWSRSGFSSYGYTF.

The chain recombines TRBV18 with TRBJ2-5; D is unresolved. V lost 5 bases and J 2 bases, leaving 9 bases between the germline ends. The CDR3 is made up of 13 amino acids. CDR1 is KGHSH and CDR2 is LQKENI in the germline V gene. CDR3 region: CASSRSWQETQYF. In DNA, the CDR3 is TGTGCCAGCTCAAGGAGCTGGCAAGAGACCCAGTACTTC.

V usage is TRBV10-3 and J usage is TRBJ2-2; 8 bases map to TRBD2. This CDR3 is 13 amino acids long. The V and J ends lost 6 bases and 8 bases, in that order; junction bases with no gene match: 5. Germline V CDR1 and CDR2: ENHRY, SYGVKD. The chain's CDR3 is CAIRGLDSGELFF. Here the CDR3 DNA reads TGTGCCATCAGGGGACTAGATTCTGGGGAGCTGTTTTTT.

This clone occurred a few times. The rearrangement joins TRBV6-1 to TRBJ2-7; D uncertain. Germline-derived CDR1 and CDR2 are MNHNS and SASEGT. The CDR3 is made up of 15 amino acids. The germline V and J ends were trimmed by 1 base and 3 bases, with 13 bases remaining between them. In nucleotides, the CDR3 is TGTGCCAGCAGTGAAGTGGGCCAGGTGATCTACGAGCAGTACTTC. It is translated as CASSEVGQVIYEQYF.

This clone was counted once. This chain's CDR3 is CASSPGQATDTQYF. The CDR3 DNA reads TGTGCCAGCAGCCCGGGACAGGCAACAGATACGCAGTATTTT. The chain links TRBV9 to TRBJ2-3; 8 bases align to TRBD1. V dropped 4 bases and J dropped 3; count of bases not matched to a gene: 4. This CDR3 has 14 amino acids. CDR1 SGDLS and CDR2 YYNGEE come from the germline V gene.

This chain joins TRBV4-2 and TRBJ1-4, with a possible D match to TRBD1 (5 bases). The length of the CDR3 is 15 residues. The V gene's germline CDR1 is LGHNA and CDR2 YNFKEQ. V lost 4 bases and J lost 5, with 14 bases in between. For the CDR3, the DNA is TGTGCCAGCAGCCGGGGGGGGACCGGGAATGAAAAACTGTTTTTT. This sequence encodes CASSRGGTGNEKLFF.

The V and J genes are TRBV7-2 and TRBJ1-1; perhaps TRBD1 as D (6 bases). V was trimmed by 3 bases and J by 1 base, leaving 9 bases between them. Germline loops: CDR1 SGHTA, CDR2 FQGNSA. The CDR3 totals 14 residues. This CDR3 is CASSFGTTNTEAFF. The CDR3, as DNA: TGTGCCAGCAGCTTCGGGACAACGAACACTGAAGCTTTCTTT.

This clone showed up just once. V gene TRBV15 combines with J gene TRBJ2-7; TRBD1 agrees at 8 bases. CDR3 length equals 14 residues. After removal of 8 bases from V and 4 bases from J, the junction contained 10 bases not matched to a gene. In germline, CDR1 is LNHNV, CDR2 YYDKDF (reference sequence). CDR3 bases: TGTGCCACCTCCGCCGACAGGGGTCAGTACGAGCAGTACTTC. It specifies CATSADRGQYEQYF.

The CDR3, as DNA: TGTGCCAGCAGCAAACAGGGGAATGAAAAACTGTTTTTT. Its protein product is CASSKQGNEKLFF. The V and J genes are TRBV5-4 and TRBJ1-4, with TRBD1 matching over 7 bases. This CDR3 has 13 residues. Losses at the gene ends were 4 bases for V and 5 bases for J; bases not matched to a gene: 2. Germline values: CDR1 SGHNT, CDR2 YYREEE (reference sequence).

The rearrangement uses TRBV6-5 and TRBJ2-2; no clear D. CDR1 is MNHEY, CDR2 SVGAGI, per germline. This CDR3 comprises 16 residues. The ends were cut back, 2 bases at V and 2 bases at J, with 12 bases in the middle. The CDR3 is CASSYDGRINTGELFF. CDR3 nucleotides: TGTGCCAGCAGTTACGATGGGCGCATTAACACCGGGGAGCTGTTTTTT.

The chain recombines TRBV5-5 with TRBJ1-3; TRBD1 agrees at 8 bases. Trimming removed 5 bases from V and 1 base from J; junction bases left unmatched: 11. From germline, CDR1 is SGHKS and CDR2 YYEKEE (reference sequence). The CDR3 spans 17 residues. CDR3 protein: CASSHRRTGLSGNTIYF. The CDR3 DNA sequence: TGTGCCAGCAGTCACCGACGGACAGGGCTTTCTGGAAACACCATATATTTT.

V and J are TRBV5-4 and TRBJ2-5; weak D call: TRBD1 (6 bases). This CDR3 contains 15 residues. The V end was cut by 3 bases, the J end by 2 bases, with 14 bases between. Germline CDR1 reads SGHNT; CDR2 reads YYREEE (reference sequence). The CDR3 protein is CASSSPQGRQETQYF. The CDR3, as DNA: TGTGCCAGCAGCTCTCCACAGGGAAGGCAAGAGACCCAGTACTTC. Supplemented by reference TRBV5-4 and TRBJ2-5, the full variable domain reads ETGVTQSPTHLIKTRGQQVTLRCSSQSGHNTVSWYQQALGQGPQFIFQYYREEENGRGNFPPRFSGLQFPNYSSELNVNALELDDSALYLCASSSPQGRQETQYFGPGTRLLVL.

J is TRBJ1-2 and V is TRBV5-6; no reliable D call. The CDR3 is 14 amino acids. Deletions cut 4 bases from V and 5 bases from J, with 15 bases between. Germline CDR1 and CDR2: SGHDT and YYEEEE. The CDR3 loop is CASSMPTGGYGYTF. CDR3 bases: TGTGCCAGCAGCATGCCGACTGGTGGATATGGCTACACCTTC. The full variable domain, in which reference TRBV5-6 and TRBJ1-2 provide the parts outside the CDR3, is DAGVTQSPTHLIKTRGQQVTLRCSPKSGHDTVSWYQQALGQGPQFIFQYYEEEERQRGNFPDRFSGHQFPNYSSELNVNALLLGDSALYLCASSMPTGGYGYTFGSGTRLTVV.

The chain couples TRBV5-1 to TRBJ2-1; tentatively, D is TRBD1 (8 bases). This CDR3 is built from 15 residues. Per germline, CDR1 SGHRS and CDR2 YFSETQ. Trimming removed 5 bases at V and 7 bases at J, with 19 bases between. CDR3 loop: CASRGGDRRPNEQFF. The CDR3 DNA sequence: TGCGCCAGCAGAGGGGGGGACAGGAGGCCTAATGAGCAGTTCTTC.

The CDR3 DNA reads as TGCAGTGCTAGTGTCGGGACAGGGGGCGGTCAGCCCCAGCATTTT. Translated, it gives CSASVGTGGGQPQHF. The genes are TRBV20-1 and TRBJ1-5; 12 bases agree with TRBD1. Germline V gene data show CDR1 as DFQATT and CDR2 as SNEGSKA (reference sequence). V shed 3 bases, J shed 6 bases, and the junction held 6 bases outside the gene matches. The CDR3 covers 15 residues.

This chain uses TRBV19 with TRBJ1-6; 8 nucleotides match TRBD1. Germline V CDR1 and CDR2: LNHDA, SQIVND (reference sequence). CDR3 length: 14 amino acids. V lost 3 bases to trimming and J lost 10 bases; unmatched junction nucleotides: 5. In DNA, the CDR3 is TGTGCCAGTAGTATTGGACAGGGTGGCTCACCCCTCCACTTT. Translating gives CASSIGQGGSPLHF.

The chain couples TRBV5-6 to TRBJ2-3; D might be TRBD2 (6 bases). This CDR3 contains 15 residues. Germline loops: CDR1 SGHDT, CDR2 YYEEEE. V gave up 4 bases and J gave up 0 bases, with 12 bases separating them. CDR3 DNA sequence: TGTGCCAGCAGCGTCGGGACTCTAAGCACAGATACGCAGTATTTT. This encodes CASSVGTLSTDTQYF.

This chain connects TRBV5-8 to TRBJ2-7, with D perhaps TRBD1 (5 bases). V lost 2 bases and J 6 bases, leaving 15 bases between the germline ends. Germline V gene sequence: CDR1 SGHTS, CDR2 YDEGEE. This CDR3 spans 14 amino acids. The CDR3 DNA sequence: TGTGCCAGCAGCTTATCCCCGTGGGGCGGCGAGCAGTACTTC. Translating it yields CASSLSPWGGEQYF.

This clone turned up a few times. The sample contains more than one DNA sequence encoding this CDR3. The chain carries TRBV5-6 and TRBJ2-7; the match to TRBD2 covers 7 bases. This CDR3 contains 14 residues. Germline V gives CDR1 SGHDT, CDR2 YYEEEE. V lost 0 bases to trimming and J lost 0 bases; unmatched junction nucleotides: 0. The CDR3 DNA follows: TGTGCCAGCAGCTTGGCGGGGGGCTCCTACGAGCAGTACTTC. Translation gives CASSLAGGSYEQYF.

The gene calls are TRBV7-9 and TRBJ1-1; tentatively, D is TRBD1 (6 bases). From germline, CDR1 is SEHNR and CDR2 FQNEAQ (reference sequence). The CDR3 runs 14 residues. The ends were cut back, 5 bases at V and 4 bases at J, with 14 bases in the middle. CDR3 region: CASSLNRVGTEAFF. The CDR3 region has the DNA TGTGCCAGCAGCCTAAACAGGGTAGGCACTGAAGCTTTCTTT. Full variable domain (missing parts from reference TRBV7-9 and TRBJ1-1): DTGVSQNPRHKITKRGQNVTFRCDPISEHNRLYWYRQTLGQGPEFLTYFQNEAQLEKSRLLSDRFSAERPKGSFSTLEIQRTEQGDSAMYLCASSLNRVGTEAFFGQGTRLTVV.

CDR3 amino acids: CASGTGPGGPLHF. The CDR3 coding sequence is TGTGCCAGCGGGACAGGCCCTGGCGGACCCCTCCACTTT. The J gene is TRBJ1-6, the V gene TRBV12-3 or TRBV12-4; 8 bases line up with TRBD1. The CDR3 consists of 13 residues. The V segment lost 8 bases and the J segment 12 bases; nucleotides outside the gene matches: 9.